This entry lists 30 T cell receptor beta chains sequenced from one sample in a study of breast tumors, draining lymph nodes, adjacent tissues (TCRdb year 2016). Library construction relied on multiplex PCR. Sequencing relied on an Illumina HiSeq 2000. The public reads were reprocessed in TCRdb via fastp at Q25 and MiXCR, keeping in-frame beta chains. Records with the same CDR3 protein are collapsed into one entry carrying the most frequent genes and DNA. The sample has about 130,000 distinct CDR3 sequences on record, 21% of them singletons. Jointly, the top ten make up roughly 2.4% of the sample. The axillary draining lymph nodes of breast cancer patients were the source of the lymph node samples. Source material: axillary lymph node tissue. The receptors shown here come from a female donor with breast cancer. Some clones in this sample may be carry-over from other donors' samples.

This chain joins TRBV27 and TRBJ2-5, with a possible D match to TRBD1 (6 bases). The CDR3 extends over 13 amino acids. The ends were cut back, 1 base at V and 3 bases at J, with 6 bases in the middle. From germline, CDR1 is MNHEY and CDR2 SMNVEV (reference sequence). The CDR3: CASSLYREETQYF. The CDR3 DNA reads as TGTGCCAGCAGTTTATACAGGGAAGAGACCCAGTACTTC.

This clonotype was counted at least ten times. The chain carries TRBV12-3 or TRBV12-4 and TRBJ2-6; D is undetermined. V gave up 2 bases and J gave up 2 bases, with 7 bases separating them. The CDR3 runs to 15 residues. The CDR3 bases are TGTGCCAGCAGTTTATGGGCAGCTGGGGCCAACGTCCTGACTTTC. Amino acid sequence: CASSLWAAGANVLTF.

Comment on this clonotype: This may come from a read error, since a much larger clone is one base off. Written as DNA, the CDR3 is TGCGCCTGCAGTGAGGGACAGCCCAGAAAGGAGCCCCAGCATTTT. Protein product: CACSEGQPRKEPQHF. V gene TRBV10-1 combines with J gene TRBJ1-5; 7 bases are shared with TRBD1. The CDR3 is 15 amino acids. Germline-derived CDR1 and CDR2 are WNHNN and SYGVQD (reference sequence).

This clonotype has ten or more counts. The chain uses TRBV7-9 and TRBJ1-5; D uncertain. The V gene's germline CDR1 is SEHNR and CDR2 FQNEAQ (reference sequence). Deletions cut 3 bases from V and 5 bases from J, with 14 bases between. The length of the CDR3 is 15 residues. Here the CDR3 reads CASSFAADLHQPQHF. The CDR3 coding sequence is TGTGCCAGCAGCTTTGCTGCCGACCTGCATCAGCCCCAGCATTTT.

The chain carries TRBV14 and TRBJ2-1; TRBD2 agrees at 7 bases. The CDR3 extends over 15 amino acids. Trimming took 1 base from V and 7 from J; bases not matched to a gene: 7. Germline values: CDR1 SGHDN, CDR2 FVKESK. In DNA form, the CDR3 reads TGTGCCAGCAGCCAAGTTGCGGGAGTATATAATGAGCAGTTCTTC. The encoded protein is CASSQVAGVYNEQFF.

This clonotype has a count of ten or more. The rearrangement joins TRBV27 to TRBJ1-4, with TRBD1 matching over 8 bases. The V and J ends lost 6 bases and 7 bases, in that order; junction bases with no gene match: 4. CDR1 is MNHEY, CDR2 SMNVEV, per germline (reference sequence). The CDR3 covers 13 residues. CDR3 nucleotides: TGTGCCAGCAGAACGACAGGGGTTGAAAAACTGTTTTTT. The encoded protein is CASRTTGVEKLFF.

This clonotype showed up many times. The chain links TRBV7-9 to TRBJ2-3; unclear D gene. The CDR3 loop spans 17 amino acids. V was trimmed by 1 base and J by 0 bases, leaving 14 bases between them. Germline V gene sequence: CDR1 SEHNR, CDR2 FQNEAQ (reference sequence). The CDR3 reads CASSLGPDNPSTDTQYF. The CDR3 DNA reads as TGTGCCAGCAGCTTAGGACCGGATAACCCTAGCACAGATACGCAGTATTTT.

This clonotype was detected only a few times. This chain joins TRBV28 and TRBJ2-3; possible D gene TRBD1, 5 bases. V was trimmed by 4 bases and J by 0 bases, leaving 8 bases between them. Germline assignment: CDR1 MDHEN and CDR2 SYDVKM. This CDR3 has 14 amino acids. The CDR3 here is CASSSTGSTDTQYF. The CDR3 nucleotides are TGTGCCAGCAGTTCCACAGGTAGCACAGATACGCAGTATTTT. Filled out from reference TRBV28 and TRBJ2-3, the complete variable domain reads DVKVTQSSRYLVKRTGEKVFLECVQDMDHENMFWYRQDPGLGLRLIYFSYDVKMKEKGDIPEGYSVSREKKERFSLILESASTNQTSMYLCASSSTGSTDTQYFGPGTRLTVL.

V and J are TRBV11-2 and TRBJ2-5; D may be TRBD1 or TRBD2 (6 bases each). V dropped 1 base and J dropped 0 bases, with 9 bases sitting between them. The CDR3 runs 15 residues. In germline, CDR1 is SGHAT, CDR2 FQNNGV. The CDR3 DNA follows: TGTGCCAGCAGCTTAGTAGGGGGGTACCAAGAGACCCAGTACTTC. Translating it yields CASSLVGGYQETQYF.

The sample holds many counts of this clonotype. This rearrangement joins TRBV20-1 to TRBJ1-2, with 8 bases fitting TRBD1. The CDR3 runs to 14 residues. Trimming took 0 bases from V and 4 from J; bases not matched to a gene: 4. CDR1 and CDR2 from the germline V gene are DFQATT and SNEGSKA (reference sequence). CDR3 nucleotides: TGCAGTGCTAGAGAGACAGGGGCCCTCTATGGCTACACCTTC. Protein sequence: CSARETGALYGYTF.

This clonotype showed up just a few times. This rearrangement joins TRBV5-1 to TRBJ1-1, with D tentatively TRBD1 (5 bases). Germline CDR1 reads SGHRS; CDR2 reads YFSETQ. With 0 bases removed from V and 2 bases from J, the gap between germline ends came to 8 bases. The CDR3 consists of 14 residues. This chain's CDR3 is CASSLGDGNTEAFF. The DNA for the CDR3 is TGCGCCAGCAGCTTGGGGGACGGTAACACTGAAGCTTTCTTT.

This clonotype was counted ten times or more. The chain employs TRBV4-1 and TRBJ2-3; maybe TRBD2 (6 bases). This CDR3 has 17 residues. Trimming stripped 1 base from V and 0 bases from J, with 14 bases between. In germline, CDR1 is MGHRA, CDR2 YSYEKL. CDR3 region: CASSQGNFAGSTDTQYF. The CDR3 nucleotides read TGCGCCAGCAGCCAAGGCAATTTCGCGGGGAGCACAGATACGCAGTATTTT.

As for this clonotype: This could be a read error, since a much larger clone is one nucleotide away. V usage is TRBV5-6 and J usage is TRBJ2-2; D possibly corresponds to TRBD2 (6 bases). This CDR3 has 17 amino acids. Per germline, CDR1 SGHDT and CDR2 YYEEEE. CDR3 amino acids: CASSLVTASLKGGELSF. The CDR3 nucleotides are TGTGCCAGCAGCTTGGTGACGGCCAGTCTGAAGGGCGGGGAGCTGTCTTTT.

This clonotype was observed many times. This chain joins TRBV30 and TRBJ1-5; 7 bases align to TRBD1. The CDR3 is made up of 14 amino acids. V trimming: 3 bases; J trimming: 2 bases; junction bases outside the gene matches: 4. Germline-derived CDR1 and CDR2 are GTSNPN and SVGIG (reference sequence). The CDR3 nucleotides are TGTGCCTGGAGCCCCGGGACAGGCAATCAGCCCCAGCATTTT. Its protein is CAWSPGTGNQPQHF. Using reference TRBV30 and TRBJ1-5 for the parts outside the CDR3, the full variable domain is SQTIHQWPATLVQPVGSPLSLECTVEGTSNPNLYWYRQAAGRGLQLLFYSVGIGQISSEVPQNLSASRPQDRQFILSSKKLLLSDSGFYLCAWSPGTGNQPQHFGDGTRLSIL.

For this clonotype: This may be a read error: a much more frequent sequence differs by one nucleotide. CDR3 sequence: CASSKKGGSGNEQFF. The CDR3 DNA follows: TGTGCCAGCAGTAAAAAGGGCGGGAGTGGAAATGAGCAGTTCTTC. This rearrangement joins TRBV6-1 to TRBJ2-1; 7 nucleotides align to TRBD2. The germline CDR1 and CDR2 sequences are MNHNS and SASEGT. The CDR3 runs to 15 residues. Germline trimming cut 5 bases from V and 7 bases from J; bases unmatched to any gene: 11.

This clonotype appeared a few times. J is TRBJ2-2 and V is TRBV6-1, with 14 bases that match TRBD2. Looked up from germline, CDR1 is MNHNS and CDR2 is SASEGT. CDR3 length equals 17 residues. Trimming removed 6 bases from V and 6 bases from J; junction bases left unmatched: 9. DNA for the CDR3: TGTGCCAGCAGGGAAACCGGGACTAGCGGGAGAGCCGGGGAGCTGTTTTTT. Amino acid sequence: CASRETGTSGRAGELFF.

This clonotype has at least ten counts. This chain connects TRBV5-1 to TRBJ2-7, with D maybe TRBD1 (5 bases). Germline V gene sequence: CDR1 SGHRS, CDR2 YFSETQ. V lost 2 bases and J 5 bases, leaving 17 bases between the germline ends. The CDR3 loop spans 15 amino acids. CDR3 DNA: TGCGCCAGCAGCTTCCCCGGACAAGGGGCCCACGAGCAGTACTTC. Its protein product is CASSFPGQGAHEQYF.

On this clonotype: A clone one base away is much larger, so this may be a read error. Likely a read error: the CDR3 ends without its conserved phenylalanine or tryptophan. In DNA, the CDR3 is TGTGCCTGGAGTGTACGAATCGAAGGAAATTCACCCCTCCACCTT. Protein: CAWSVRIEGNSPLHL. The rearrangement uses TRBV30 and TRBJ1-6, with D hard to call. V was cut by 0 bases and J by 7 bases, with 13 bases left in between. Germline V gene lookup returns CDR1 GTSNPN and CDR2 SVGIG (reference sequence). The CDR3 sequence is 15 residues long.

This clonotype was seen at least ten times. This chain uses TRBV29-1 with TRBJ1-3; D may be TRBD1 (6 bases). The germline gives CDR1 SQVTM, CDR2 ANQGSEA. Trimming stripped 1 base from V and 4 bases from J, with 11 bases between. The CDR3 runs 14 residues. CDR3 loop: CSVEGGAAGNTIYF. The CDR3 nucleotides are TGCAGCGTTGAAGGGGGGGCCGCAGGAAACACCATATATTTT.

This clonotype was found many times. The chain recombines TRBV28 with TRBJ1-2, with TRBD1 identical over 7 bases. With V trimmed by 4 bases and J by 6 bases, 8 bases remained unmatched. Germline CDR1 and CDR2: MDHEN and SYDVKM. This CDR3 is 14 amino acids long. CDR3 bases: TGTGCCAGCAGTTCCACGACAGGGTTTGATGGCTACACCTTC. This gives the protein CASSSTTGFDGYTF.

This clonotype was seen more than once but under ten times. The V gene is TRBV28, the J gene TRBJ2-7; unclear D gene. The CDR3 consists of 14 residues. CDR1 is MDHEN and CDR2 is SYDVKM in the germline V gene. V lost 4 bases and J 2 bases, leaving 12 bases between the germline ends. The CDR3 sequence: CASSSSPITYEQYF. The CDR3 DNA reads TGTGCCAGCAGTTCAAGCCCAATTACCTACGAGCAGTACTTC. Filled out from reference TRBV28 and TRBJ2-7, the complete variable domain reads DVKVTQSSRYLVKRTGEKVFLECVQDMDHENMFWYRQDPGLGLRLIYFSYDVKMKEKGDIPEGYSVSREKKERFSLILESASTNQTSMYLCASSSSPITYEQYFGPGTRLTVT.

This clonotype was detected many times. The chain recombines TRBV27 with TRBJ2-1, with 10 bases that match TRBD2. CDR1 and CDR2 from the germline V gene are MNHEY and SMNVEV (reference sequence). The CDR3 loop spans 15 amino acids. The J segment lost 10 bases and the V segment lost 2 bases, leaving 8 bases of the junction unmatched. The DNA for the CDR3 is TGTGCCAGCAGTTTAGCCCTAGCGGGAGTTGCGGAGCAGTTCTTC. The encoded protein is CASSLALAGVAEQFF.

This clonotype was detected many times. This rearrangement joins TRBV6-5 to TRBJ2-3, with TRBD2 as a possible D gene (6 bases). The germline CDR1 and CDR2 sequences are MNHEY and SVGAGI. Trimming shortened V by 1 base and J by 1 base, and 9 bases separated the two germline ends. The CDR3 length is 15 residues. CDR3 sequence (DNA): TGTGCCAGCAGTTACTTCCCTAGCGGCACAGATACGCAGTATTTT. It translates to CASSYFPSGTDTQYF.

This clonotype was seen repeatedly, ten times or more. This rearrangement joins TRBV5-1 to TRBJ2-7, with 7 bases aligning to TRBD1. This CDR3 has 12 residues. Trimming at V came to 8 bases and at J to 6 bases, leaving 8 bases not matched to a gene. Looked up from germline, CDR1 is SGHRS and CDR2 is YFSETQ. CDR3 DNA sequence: TGCGCCAGTAACCTTAACAGGGGCGAGCAGTACTTC. Translated, it gives CASNLNRGEQYF.

This clonotype has at least ten counts. The J gene is TRBJ1-4, the V gene TRBV5-1; perhaps TRBD1 as D (5 bases). Germline V gene data show CDR1 as SGHRS and CDR2 as YFSETQ. V lost 2 bases and J lost 9, with 20 bases in between. The CDR3 is 16 residues long. DNA of the CDR3: TGCGCCAGCAGCTTAGGACGGGACGGCCGAATGCAAAAACTGTTTTTT. Its protein product is CASSLGRDGRMQKLFF.

This clonotype showed up many times. This chain joins TRBV5-5 and TRBJ2-5; 9 bases align to TRBD1. V lost 3 bases and J lost 5; bases outside the gene matches: 11. Germline V gives CDR1 SGHKS, CDR2 YYEKEE (reference sequence). The CDR3 spans 16 residues. CDR3 region: CASSSGTGTGGETQYF. DNA for the CDR3: TGTGCCAGCAGCTCGGGGACAGGGACCGGTGGGGAGACCCAGTACTTC.

This clonotype was seen many times. This chain joins TRBV19 and TRBJ1-2; 7 bases are shared with TRBD1. This CDR3 region has 14 residues. V was pared by 2 bases and J by 4 bases, with 4 bases of the junction left unmatched. The V gene's germline CDR1 is LNHDA and CDR2 SQIVND (reference sequence). The CDR3 coding sequence is TGTGCCAGTAGTATACGACAGGGTAGCTATGGCTACACCTTC. Protein: CASSIRQGSYGYTF.

This clonotype occurred many times. V usage is TRBV6-1 and J usage is TRBJ1-2; tentative D call: TRBD1 (6 bases). The CDR3 sequence is 15 residues long. V lost 6 bases and J lost 1, with 15 bases in between. The V gene's germline CDR1 is MNHNS and CDR2 SASEGT. CDR3 DNA sequence: TGTGCCAGCAGACCGGGCGGGGGCCTTAACTATGGCTACACCTTC. Translated: CASRPGGGLNYGYTF.

This clonotype has at least ten counts. The rearrangement links TRBV6-1 to TRBJ2-1; D not resolved. CDR3 length: 15 amino acids. V lost 4 bases and J 0 bases, leaving 10 bases between the germline ends. CDR1 and CDR2 from the germline V gene are MNHNS and SASEGT. CDR3: CASSGDPSSYNEQFF. The CDR3 bases are TGTGCCAGCAGTGGGGATCCTAGCTCCTACAATGAGCAGTTCTTC.

This clonotype was recorded only once. Possible read error: a much larger clone is one base away. The chain employs TRBV6-6 and TRBJ2-1, with no clear D. The length of the CDR3 is 14 residues. V was shortened by 8 bases and J by 2 bases, with 13 bases between the two germline ends. In germline, CDR1 is MNHNY, CDR2 SVGAGI (reference sequence). The CDR3 DNA reads TGTGCCAGCGGACCCCCGACTCCCTACAATGAGCAGTTCTTC. This gives the protein CASGPPTPYNEQFF.